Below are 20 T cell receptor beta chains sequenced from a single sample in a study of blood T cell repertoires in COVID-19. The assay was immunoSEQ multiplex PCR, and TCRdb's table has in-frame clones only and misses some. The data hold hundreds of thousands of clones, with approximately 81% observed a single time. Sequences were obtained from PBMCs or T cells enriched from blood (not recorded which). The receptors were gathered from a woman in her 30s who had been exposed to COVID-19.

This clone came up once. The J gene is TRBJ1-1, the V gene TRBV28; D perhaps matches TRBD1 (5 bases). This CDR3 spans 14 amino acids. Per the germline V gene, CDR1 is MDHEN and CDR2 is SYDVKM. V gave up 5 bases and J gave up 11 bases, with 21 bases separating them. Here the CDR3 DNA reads TGTGCCAGCAGTCCCGGGGGTGACCAGCAGAAGGCTTTCTTT. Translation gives CASSPGGDQQKAFF.

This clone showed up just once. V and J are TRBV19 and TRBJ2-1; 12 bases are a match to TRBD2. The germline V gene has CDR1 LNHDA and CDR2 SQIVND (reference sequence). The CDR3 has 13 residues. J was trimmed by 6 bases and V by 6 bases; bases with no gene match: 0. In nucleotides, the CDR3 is TGTGCCAGTAGGACTAGCGGGAGCAATGAGCAGTTCTTC. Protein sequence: CASRTSGSNEQFF.

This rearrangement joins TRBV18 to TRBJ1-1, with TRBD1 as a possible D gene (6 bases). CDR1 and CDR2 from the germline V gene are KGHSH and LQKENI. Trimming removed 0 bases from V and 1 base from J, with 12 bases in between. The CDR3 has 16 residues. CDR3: CASSPPNGQTNTEAFF. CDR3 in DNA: TGTGCCAGCTCACCACCGAACGGACAGACGAACACTGAAGCTTTCTTT.

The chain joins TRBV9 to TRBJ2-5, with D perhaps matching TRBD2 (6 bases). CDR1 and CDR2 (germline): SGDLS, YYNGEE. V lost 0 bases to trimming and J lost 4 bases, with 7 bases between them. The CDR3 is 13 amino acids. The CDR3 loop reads CASSVVGGETQYF. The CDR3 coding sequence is TGTGCCAGCAGCGTAGTGGGGGGAGAGACCCAGTACTTC.

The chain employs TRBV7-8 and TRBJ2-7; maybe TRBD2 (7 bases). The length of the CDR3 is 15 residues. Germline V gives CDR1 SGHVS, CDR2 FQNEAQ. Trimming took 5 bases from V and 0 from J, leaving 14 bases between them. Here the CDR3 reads CASSPGGRFSYEQYF. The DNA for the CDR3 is TGTGCCAGCAGCCCCGGGGGGCGATTCTCCTACGAGCAGTACTTC.

In nucleotides, the CDR3 is TGCGCCAGCAGTGATATTTACGGGGGTGATCAAGAGACCCAGTACTTC. This sequence encodes CASSDIYGGDQETQYF. The chain joins TRBV10-1 to TRBJ2-5, with a tentative D call TRBD2 (6 bases). V gave up 3 bases and J gave up 2 bases, with 16 bases separating them. CDR1 WNHNN and CDR2 SYGVQD come from the germline V gene (reference sequence). This CDR3 is built from 16 residues.

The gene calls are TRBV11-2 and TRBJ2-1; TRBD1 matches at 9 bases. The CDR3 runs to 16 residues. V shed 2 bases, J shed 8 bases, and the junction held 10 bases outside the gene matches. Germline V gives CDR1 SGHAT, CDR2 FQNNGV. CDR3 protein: CASSLRTGVMQDEQFF. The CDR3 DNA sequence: TGTGCCAGCAGCTTACGGACAGGGGTTATGCAGGATGAGCAGTTCTTC.

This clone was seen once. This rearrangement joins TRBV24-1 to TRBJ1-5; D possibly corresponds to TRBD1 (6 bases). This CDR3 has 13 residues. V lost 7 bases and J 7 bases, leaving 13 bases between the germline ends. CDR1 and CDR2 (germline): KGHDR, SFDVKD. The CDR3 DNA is TGTGCCACCAGCCCCCCGGGGGGCCAGCCCCAGCATTTT. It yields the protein CATSPPGGQPQHF.

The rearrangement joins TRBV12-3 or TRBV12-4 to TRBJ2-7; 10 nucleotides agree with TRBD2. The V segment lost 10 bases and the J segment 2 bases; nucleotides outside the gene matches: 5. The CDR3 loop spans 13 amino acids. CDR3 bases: TGTGCCACCGCGAGCGGGGGGGCCTACGAGCAGTACTTC. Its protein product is CATASGGAYEQYF.

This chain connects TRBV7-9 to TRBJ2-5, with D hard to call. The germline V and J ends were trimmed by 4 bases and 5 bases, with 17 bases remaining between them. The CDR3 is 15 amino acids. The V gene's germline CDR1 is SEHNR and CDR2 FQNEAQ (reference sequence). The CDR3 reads CASSSDNPLWETQYF. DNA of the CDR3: TGTGCCAGCAGCTCAGACAATCCGTTATGGGAGACCCAGTACTTC.

The CDR3 loop reads CASSELGLENIQYF. The CDR3 DNA sequence: TGTGCCAGCAGTGAACTTGGTCTAGAAAACATTCAGTACTTC. The rearrangement joins TRBV6-1 to TRBJ2-4; D is unresolved. V lost 2 bases and J lost 5, with 10 bases in between. The CDR3 sequence is 14 residues long. Germline CDR1 reads MNHNS; CDR2 reads SASEGT.

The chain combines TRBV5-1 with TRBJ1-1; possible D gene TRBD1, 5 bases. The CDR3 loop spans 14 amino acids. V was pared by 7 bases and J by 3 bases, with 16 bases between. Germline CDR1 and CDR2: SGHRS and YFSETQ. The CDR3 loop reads CASQGMRSDTEAFF. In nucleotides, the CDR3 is TGCGCCAGCCAGGGAATGCGTAGTGACACTGAAGCTTTCTTT.

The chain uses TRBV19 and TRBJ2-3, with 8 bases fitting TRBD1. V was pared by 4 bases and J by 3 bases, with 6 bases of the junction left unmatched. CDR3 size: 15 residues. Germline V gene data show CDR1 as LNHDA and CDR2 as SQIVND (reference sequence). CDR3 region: CASSTRTGMTDTQYF. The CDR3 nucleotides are TGTGCCAGTAGTACCCGGACAGGGATGACAGATACGCAGTATTTT.

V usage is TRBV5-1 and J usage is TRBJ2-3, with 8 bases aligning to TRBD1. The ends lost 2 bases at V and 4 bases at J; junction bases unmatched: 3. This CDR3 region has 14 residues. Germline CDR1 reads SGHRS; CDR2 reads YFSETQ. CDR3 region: CASSFRQGSDTQYF. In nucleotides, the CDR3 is TGCGCCAGCAGCTTCCGACAGGGGTCAGATACGCAGTATTTT.

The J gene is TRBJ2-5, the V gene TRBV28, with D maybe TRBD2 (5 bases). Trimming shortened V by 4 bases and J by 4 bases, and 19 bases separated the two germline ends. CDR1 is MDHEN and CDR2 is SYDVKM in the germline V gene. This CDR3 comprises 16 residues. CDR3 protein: CASSSPGELGGETQYF. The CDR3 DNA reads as TGTGCCAGCAGTTCGCCCGGGGAGTTAGGCGGAGAGACCCAGTACTTC.

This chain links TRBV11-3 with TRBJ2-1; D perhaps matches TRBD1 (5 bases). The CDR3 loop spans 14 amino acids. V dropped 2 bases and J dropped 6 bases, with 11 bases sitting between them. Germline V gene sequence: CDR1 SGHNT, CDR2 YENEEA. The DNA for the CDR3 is TGTGCCAGCAGCTTACGTCAGGGAATCAATGAGCAGTTCTTC. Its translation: CASSLRQGINEQFF.

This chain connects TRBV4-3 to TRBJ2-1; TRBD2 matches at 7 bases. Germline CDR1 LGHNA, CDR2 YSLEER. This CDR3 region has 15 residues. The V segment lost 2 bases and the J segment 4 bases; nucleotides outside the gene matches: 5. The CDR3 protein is CASSQLAANYNEQFF. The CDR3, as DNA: TGCGCCAGCAGCCAACTAGCGGCGAATTACAATGAGCAGTTCTTC.

This chain's CDR3 is CASSPGVPEQFF. The CDR3, as DNA: TGTGCCAGTAGTCCGGGAGTCCCGGAGCAGTTCTTC. The genes are TRBV19 and TRBJ2-1; a possible D gene is TRBD2 (6 bases). V was shortened by 5 bases and J by 10 bases, with 12 bases between the two germline ends. CDR3 length: 12 residues. CDR1 is LNHDA, CDR2 SQIVND, per germline (reference sequence).

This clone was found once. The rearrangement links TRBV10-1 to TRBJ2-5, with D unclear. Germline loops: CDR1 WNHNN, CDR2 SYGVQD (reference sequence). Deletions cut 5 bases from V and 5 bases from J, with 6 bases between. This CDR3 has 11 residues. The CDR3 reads CASSHGETQYF. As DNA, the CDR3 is TGCGCCAGCAGTCACGGGGAGACCCAGTACTTC.

The CDR3 spells CASSGDRGAIRTEAFF. CDR3 bases: TGTGCCAGTAGTGGGGATCGGGGGGCTATTCGAACTGAAGCTTTCTTT. The chain employs TRBV19 and TRBJ1-1, with TRBD1 as a possible D gene (6 bases). V was clipped by 5 bases and J by 5 bases, with 21 bases between them. This CDR3 is 16 amino acids long. CDR1 is LNHDA and CDR2 is SQIVND in the germline V gene (reference sequence). Supplemented by reference TRBV19 and TRBJ1-1, the full variable domain reads DGGITQSPKYLFRKEGQNVTLSCEQNLNHDAMYWYRQDPGQGLRLIYYSQIVNDFQKGDIAEGYSVSREKKESFPLTVTSAQKNPTAFYLCASSGDRGAIRTEAFFGQGTRLTVV.